These T cell receptor beta chains were read from a single sample in a study of identifying expanded T cells in peripheral blood. Here immunoSEQ multiplex PCR was the method, and the copy in TCRdb shows in-frame clones only, minus some. The data contain around 100,000 clones, roughly 90% of them singletons. Sequencing was carried out using blood. The receptors were sampled from a person aged 18 to 69 in good health. Each CDR3 is given with its conserved first and last residue. The order of the fields is V gene, clone size, J gene, D gene, CDR3 DNA, CDR3 protein. D genes are given only for firm matches. Rows may omit the clone size; those that give it use once, few, many or a size class.

v_call: TRBV6-5
clone_size: .
j_call: TRBJ2-1
d_call: .
cdr3_nt: TGTGCCAGCAGTTTGGACTCCTACAATGAGCAGTTCTTC
cdr3_aa: CASSLDSYNEQFF

v_call: TRBV30
clone_size: .
j_call: TRBJ1-1
d_call: .
cdr3_nt: TGTGCCTGGAGTGTTCTTATGAACACTGAAGCTTTCTTT
cdr3_aa: CAWSVLMNTEAFF

v_call: TRBV7-2
clone_size: .
j_call: TRBJ2-3
d_call: .
cdr3_nt: TGTGCCAGCAGCTTGCGCGGGGCGAGCACAGATACGCAGTATTTT
cdr3_aa: CASSLRGASTDTQYF

v_call: TRBV15
clone_size: .
j_call: TRBJ2-7
d_call: .
cdr3_nt: TGTGCCACCAGCAGAGATTCGGGCAACTACGAGCAGTACTTC
cdr3_aa: CATSRDSGNYEQYF

v_call: TRBV10-3
clone_size: few
j_call: TRBJ1-2
d_call: .
cdr3_nt: TGTGCCACCCCGTCTCCGGATAACTATGGCTACACCTTC
cdr3_aa: CATPSPDNYGYTF

v_call: TRBV18
clone_size: few
j_call: TRBJ2-6
d_call: .
cdr3_nt: TGTGCCAGCTCACCACAACAGGGCCACCGCTCTGGGGCCAACGTCCTGACTTTC
cdr3_aa: CASSPQQGHRSGANVLTF

v_call: TRBV7-8
clone_size: .
j_call: TRBJ1-2
d_call: .
cdr3_nt: TGTGCCAGCAGCTTAGATGCTCGTGGCTATGGCTACACCTTC
cdr3_aa: CASSLDARGYGYTF

v_call: TRBV9
clone_size: .
j_call: TRBJ1-4
d_call: .
cdr3_nt: TGTGCCAGCAGCGCCGGTGCGACAACTAATGAAAAACTGTTTTTT
cdr3_aa: CASSAGATTNEKLFF

v_call: TRBV11-2
clone_size: once
j_call: TRBJ1-2
d_call: TRBD1
cdr3_nt: TGTGCCAGCAGCGTGGACAGGGAACGTGGCTACACCTTC
cdr3_aa: CASSVDRERGYTF

v_call: TRBV14
clone_size: .
j_call: TRBJ1-1
d_call: .
cdr3_nt: TGTGCCAGCAGCCAAGGGCGGCTTGAAGCTTTCTTT
cdr3_aa: CASSQGRLEAFF

v_call: TRBV11-2
clone_size: .
j_call: TRBJ1-1
d_call: .
cdr3_nt: TGTGCCAGCAGCTTAAGGGGGGCGGCAGGGGAAGCTTTCTTT
cdr3_aa: CASSLRGAAGEAFF